This entry features one T cell receptor (beta chain) sequence. The antigen is not known. The sample originates from a study of T cells in tuberculosis. Across the whole study: A South African cohort included IGRA-negative adolescents, latently infected IGRA-positive adolescents and adults with active tuberculosis. General study results and limits: The TCR-beta difference was not significant; alpha differences partly reflected length.

Sequencing was performed with immunoSEQ multiplex PCR; in TCRdb, only in-frame clones are kept and a portion is missing. Of 40,000 to 45,000 clones listed, about 95% are singletons. The origin of this receptor is a donor between 10 and 35 years old with latent tuberculosis or without tuberculosis infection. Specimen: PBMCs.

This CDR3 is CASGFVTDTQYF. CDR3 bases: TGTGCTAGTGGTTTTGTAACAGATACGCAGTATTTT. V usage is TRBV12-5 and J usage is TRBJ2-3; no reliable D call. Germline V CDR1 and CDR2: LGHNT, FRNRAP. Trimming shortened V by 3 bases and J by 3 bases, and 4 bases separated the two germline ends. The CDR3 contains 12 residues.